This T cell receptor (beta chain) emerged from a study of cytomegalovirus exposure and HLA in healthy donors. Study-wide findings and caveats: In a later analysis, TCR association rates varied by HLA locus: DRB1 most, HLA-C fewest. A reported reduction in N-insertions relative to the 666-donor mean was seen in an Asian-associated ancestry cluster in a later analysis.

While unrecorded immune exposures were likely, the donors were nominally healthy when sampled. The germline V gene encodes CDR1 SGHKS and CDR2 YYEKEE (reference sequence). CDR3 size: 16 residues. Trimming removed 4 bases at V and 2 bases at J, with 16 bases between. Vbeta (60) and Jbeta (13) primers were used in the PCR. Here immunoSEQ multiplex PCR was the method, and the copy in TCRdb shows in-frame clones only, minus some. The sample lists fewer than 130,000 clones, over 65% occurring once. Points on this clone: Antigen specificity is unknown.

The V gene is TRBV5-5, the J gene TRBJ1-5; D is possibly TRBD1 (6 bases). Sequenced input: PBMCs. This clonotype originated in a female donor in good health and CMV-seropositive. CDR3: CASSLSGTSGNQPQHF. CDR3 bases: TGTGCCAGCAGCCTGTCCGGGACATCAGGCAATCAGCCCCAGCATTTT.